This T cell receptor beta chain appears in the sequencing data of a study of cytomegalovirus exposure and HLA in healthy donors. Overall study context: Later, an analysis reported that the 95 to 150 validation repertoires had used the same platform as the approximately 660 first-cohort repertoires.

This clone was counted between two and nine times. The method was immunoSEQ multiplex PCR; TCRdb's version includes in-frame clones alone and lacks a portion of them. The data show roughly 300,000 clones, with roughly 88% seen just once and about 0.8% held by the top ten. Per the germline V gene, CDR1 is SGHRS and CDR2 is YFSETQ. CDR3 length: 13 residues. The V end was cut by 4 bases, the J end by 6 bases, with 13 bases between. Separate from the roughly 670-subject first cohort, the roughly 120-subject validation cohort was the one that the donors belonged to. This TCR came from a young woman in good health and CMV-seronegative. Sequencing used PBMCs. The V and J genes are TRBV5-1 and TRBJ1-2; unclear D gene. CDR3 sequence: CASSAASTHGYTF. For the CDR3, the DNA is TGCGCCAGCAGCGCGGCATCTACGCATGGCTACACCTTC.